This T cell receptor (beta chain) was retrieved from a study of blood T cells in healthy people across ages. The study, taken as a whole, reports: Both naive CD4+ cell counts and diversity were greater in long-lived donors than in aged donors. Changes seen in expanded clonotypes were possibly confounded by donor CMV status left unknown.

In regard to this clonotype: Its specificity is unknown.

Through a sample-barcoded 5' primer and a J-beta primer mix, a second PCR was run for roughly 7 to 12 cycles. TCRdb reprocessed the 5' RACE reads with MiXCR, giving one entry per CDR3 protein. Here the sample spans roughly 1.5 million distinct CDR3 sequences, 40% to 45% being singletons. Trimming pared 1 base from V and 2 bases from J, leaving 11 bases between. The CDR3 runs to 16 residues. Germline values: CDR1 LGHNA, CDR2 YSLEER. This chain links TRBV4-3 with TRBJ2-2; unclear D gene. The receptor comes from a woman between 18 and 30 years old in good health. The sequencing input was blood. The CDR3 bases are TGCGCCAGCAGCCAAGGGGTAGCAGCCAACACCGGGGAGCTGTTTTTT. This encodes CASSQGVAANTGELFF.